The source of this T cell receptor (beta chain) is a study of naive and memory T cell subsets (dated 2017 in TCRdb). In the study overall: The figure summarizing these samples reported 10 blood donors, 7 tuberculin skin test biopsies and 3 saline control biopsies. Usually PCR2 was run as a SYBR Green qPCR and stopped at a set threshold, although low-input samples could use end-point PCR (roughly 6 cycles) instead.

This clonotype was found a few times. The antigen it binds to is not known. Base qualities are not provided; no much larger clone lies one nucleotide away. The method behind the library was 5' RACE. The ligated cDNA was amplified by four rounds of PCR, in which nested alpha and beta constant region primers were used together with the SP2 primer. For the blood and skin samples, reverse transcription of TCR RNA was done with SuperScript IV along with alpha and beta constant region primers. An oligonucleotide carrying the Illumina SP2 primer and a UMI was ligated to the 3' end of the cDNA by means of T4 RNA ligase 1. To prevent hairpin formation, the 12-nucleotide UMI was made up of two random hexamers with an eight-base spacer between them. From the second PCR onward, the TCR alpha and beta chain libraries were handled separately, and dual indexing was used for multiplexing. After pooling, the indexed libraries were analyzed by capillary electrophoresis and sequenced on either an Illumina MiSeq or NextSeq. PhiX DNA at roughly 4.5-7% was spiked into libraries to increase base diversity and improve cluster recognition. Per the authors' processing: UMIs were extracted from read 2 by Demultiplexor and combined with the TCR sequence from read 1, and reads were split according to sample indices. V and J genes and V-J junctions were identified by Decombinator, which gave every TCR a five-part identifier that included V and J deletions. Collapsinator used UMIs to correct sequencing errors and PCR amplification heterogeneity, producing a UMI-based abundance for each TCR. CDR3Translator turned identifiers into nucleotide sequence, translated that sequence into amino acids, and pulled out CDR3 regions based on terminal motifs. After normalization to the amount of input RNA, error-corrected alpha and beta TCR counts from blood and skin were compared. TCRdb handled the public reads itself, with Q25 trimming in fastp and clone calling in MiXCR, and kept productive beta chains. Records with the same CDR3 protein are collapsed into one entry carrying the most frequent genes and DNA. For this entry, the V and J calls and clone size follow TCRdb and not the study's own pipeline. This sample comprises about 62,000 distinct CDR3 sequences, approximately 8% of them detected only once. Of the sample, roughly 21% falls within the top ten clones.

A robust, sensitive protocol for the amplification, sequencing and analysis of TCRs was described in the study, in which 3' ligation of a UMI-containing oligonucleotide to TCR cDNA was used. For whole blood analysis, 2.5 to 3 ml of peripheral blood was collected from healthy adult volunteers into Tempus tubes, and RNA was extracted following the manufacturer's instructions. Before reverse transcription, total RNA that had not been cell sorted was treated with RQ1 DNase, with a target input of roughly 1 to 1,100 ng. Libraries were prepared from skin biopsies and whole blood so that pipeline robustness could be tested in samples in which T cells form a minority population. Paper-wide results and their limitations: The potential sensitivity of the RNA-based method to TCR transcript changes with T cell activation and differentiation was acknowledged.

The CDR3 starts with the cysteine, ends with the phenylalanine, and has 15 residues. The kept DNA is CDR3 alone, 45 bases in frame from the first base. For CDR1 and CDR2, the germline V gene (reference sequence) lists LNHDA and SQIVND. V loses 6 bases at its end and J loses 3 bases; junction bases beyond the gene matches: 11. Recombination connected TRBV19 to TRBJ2-7; TRBD2 agrees with 7 junctional bases. The sequence came from a female donor in good health. The bases are TGTGCCAGTAGCCGTACGGGGGGACCAGACTACGAGCAGTACTTC. Translated, this gives CASSRTGGPDYEQYF.